This T cell receptor (beta chain) appears in the sequencing data of a study of T cells in Graves' hyperthyroidism and ophthalmopathy (dated by TCRdb to between 2018 and 2021). With regard to the full study: TCR V-J signatures able to tell the groups apart were searched for in a discovery cohort of 100 or so patients, of whom 43 had Graves' ophthalmopathy and 57 had stable Graves' hyperthyroidism. Whether ophthalmopathy could be predicted prospectively was tested in an independent validation cohort made up of 18 to 20 hyperthyroidism patients plus 17 patients who later progressed to ophthalmopathy. The roughly 90 discovery patients were divided at random into training and test sets in a 7:3 ratio. In addition, the study compared T-cell repertoires in thyroid tissue and in blood from about six Graves' hyperthyroidism patients. Following sampling, methimazole starting at 30 mg daily was given to hyperthyroidism patients, and high-dose intravenous methylprednisolone was given to ophthalmopathy patients. The paper describes TCR Vbeta CDR3 sequencing of roughly 130 peripheral blood samples, made up of approximately 40 ophthalmopathy patients, around 78 hyperthyroidism patients and 17 progressor patients. What the study reported, not specific to this receptor: In validation, progression to ophthalmopathy was predicted by the model with nearly 71% sensitivity and around 75% specificity, a median of approximately 6.5 months before onset. No statistical method was used to fix the sample size in advance, and group allocation was not hidden from the investigators. Most expanded thyroid clonotypes (frequency above 0.001) were also found in blood, which suggests that blood repertoires may mirror thyroid immune responses. In cross-validation, a model built on a 13 V-J signature told ophthalmopathy apart from stable hyperthyroidism with 87.88% sensitivity and approximately 84% specificity, and in testing the same model reached 80%/75%.

The TCR beta CDR3 regions were amplified from RNA transcripts. The first round of RT-PCR for the TCR CDR3 was performed with the HTBI primer set and the Qiagen OneStep RT-PCR kit. Libraries were constructed in a second round of multiplex PCR, after which size selection and purification were performed. Sequencing of the libraries was done on an Illumina HiSeq2000 using paired-end 100 bp reads. In the authors' own workflow: SOAPnuke was used to process the raw data, with reads discarded if the reads contained adapters or uncalled bases, had a mean Phred below 15, or lacked an exact constant-primer or identifier match. High-quality paired reads were merged using COPE v1.2.5, and each unique nucleotide sequence was defined as a clonotype. MiTCR v1.1 was used to align clonotypes to the IMGT TRBV, TRBD and TRBJ reference segments. The analysis was restricted to V-J combinations with a frequency above 0.0001, which together covered just over 99% of the repertoires. A TCS score was defined as the ratio of F50 (clonal expansion) to E x V (chaos), with BLOSUM62-based TCRdist applied between CDR3 peptides within each V-J. Welch's t-statistics and random forest reduced 500 to 550 V-J features to about 12, which were used in a naive Bayes classifier (R e1071). The similarity between thyroid and blood repertoires was quantified using the Morisita-Horn index. TCRdb applied fastp at Q25 and MiXCR to the public reads, then kept only in-frame beta chains. Rows matching on CDR3 protein sequence are summarized as one entry with the most common DNA and genes. TCRdb assigned the V and J calls; the authors' analysis was not used. This sample comprises some 98,000 distinct CDR3 sequences, about 37% of them detected only once. Jointly, the top ten make up about a tenth of the sample.

According to the germline V gene, CDR1 reads MNHEY and CDR2 reads SVGAGI. Counted from cysteine to phenylalanine, this CDR3 has 13 amino acids. The retained sequence is limited to the CDR3, 39 bases, with the frame set at the first base. The junction carries 12 bases between V and J, which are trimmed by 5 bases and 5 bases respectively. A patient counted as having stable Graves' hyperthyroidism if no progression to ophthalmopathy occurred over 18 months of follow-up. The hyperthyroidism patients were between 18 and 65 years old and newly diagnosed, with a disease duration of less than 2 months. Any patient with an uncontrolled infection, another autoimmune disease, pregnancy or lactation was excluded. Diagnoses relied on clinical symptoms, serum thyroxine and TRAb, thyroid ultrasound and orbital computed tomography. Total RNA was extracted using Trizol reagent, and RNA quality was assessed on an Agilent 2100 Bioanalyzer.

Notes on this clonotype: There is no known antigen for this receptor. There are no base qualities to consult, and no much larger clone falls within one base.

Recombination joined TRBV6-5 with TRBJ1-2; the best D guess is TRBD1, with 5 bases matching. The clonotype was recovered from a woman in her twenties or thirties with Graves' hyperthyroidism. Sequencing was carried out using peripheral blood or thyroid tissue (not recorded which). CDR3 loop: CASSEGEVYGYTF. The sequenced DNA: TGTGCCAGCAGTGAAGGGGAGGTGTATGGCTACACCTTC.